This T cell receptor beta chain was sequenced for a study of T cell responses to AZD1222 COVID-19 vaccine. V lost 1 base and J 2 bases, leaving 9 bases between the germline ends. The germline V gene has CDR1 SQVTM and CDR2 ANQGSEA. CDR3 length: 14 amino acids. Sequenced by immunoSEQ multiplex PCR; TCRdb stores in-frame clones only, minus some. The table includes 100,000 to 140,000 clones, 87% detected once. Sequences were derived from peripheral blood, sampled 28 days after the second AZD1222 dose. The clonotype originates from an adult who received the AZD1222 COVID-19 vaccine. The gene calls are TRBV29-1 and TRBJ1-5, with D possibly TRBD1 on 6 matching bases. The CDR3 loop is CSVEVAGGNQPQHF. The CDR3, as DNA: TGCAGCGTTGAAGTGGCAGGGGGCAATCAGCCCCAGCATTTT.